This T cell receptor beta chain is from a study of PD-L1 blockade in urothelial cancer. Study-level information: Blood samples had a median of 141,255 T cells, roughly 83,000 unique TCRs, and clonality around 0.08.

The data were produced by immunoSEQ multiplex PCR, yet TCRdb's version contains in-frame clones alone and is incomplete. The data show 75,000 to 95,000 clones, around 81% seen once. This sample's time point: pretreatment peripheral blood. Patients had locally advanced or metastatic urothelial carcinoma. CDR1 SGHRS and CDR2 YFSETQ come from the germline V gene. The CDR3 consists of 15 residues. Trimming at V came to 6 bases and at J to 0 bases, leaving 4 bases not matched to a gene. This chain links TRBV5-1 with TRBJ2-2, with TRBD1 identical over 8 bases. This specimen consisted of PBMCs, obtained around atezolizumab (anti-PD-L1) treatment. The sequence was collected from a man aged 35-49 years with urothelial cancer. The CDR3 sequence: CASTSTGANTGELFF. The CDR3 nucleotides read TGCGCCAGCACCTCGACAGGGGCGAACACCGGGGAGCTGTTTTTT.